This is a list of T cell receptor beta chains from one sample in a study of blood T cell repertoires in COVID-19. The repertoire was sequenced with immunoSEQ multiplex PCR; TCRdb's copy has only in-frame clones and lacks some. The data contain about 280,000 clones, 70% to 90% of them singletons. The sequencing input was peripheral blood. These receptors all stem from a man between 18 and 29 years old with active or convalescent COVID-19. CDR3s include the opening cysteine and the closing phenylalanine or tryptophan. A D gene is named only where the DNA matches it firmly.

len,v_gene,j_gene,d_gene,CDR3aa,CDR3nt
16,TRBV5-1,TRBJ2-3,TRBD2,CASSPKRETYTDTQYF,TGCGCCAGCAGCCCAAAGCGGGAAACATACACAGATACGCAGTATTTT
16,TRBV6-5,TRBJ2-2,TRBD2,CASSLRLAGNTGELFF,TGTGCCAGCAGTTTACGACTAGCGGGGAATACCGGGGAGCTGTTTTTT
13,TRBV27,TRBJ2-7,TRBD1,CATTGQGPYEQYF,TGTGCCACGACCGGACAGGGCCCCTACGAGCAGTACTTC
14,TRBV9,TRBJ2-2,.,CASSVDPGGGELFF,TGTGCCAGCAGCGTAGACCCCGGCGGCGGGGAGCTGTTTTTT
12,TRBV7-3,TRBJ2-3,.,CASSPGSDTQYF,TGTGCCAGCAGCCCCGGGTCAGATACGCAGTATTTT
16,TRBV23-1,TRBJ2-1,TRBD2,CASSQSRGGPYNEQFF,TGCGCCAGCAGTCAATCCCGCGGGGGGCCTTACAATGAGCAGTTCTTC
14,TRBV30,TRBJ1-1,TRBD1,CAWVGQGVYGWAFF,TGTGCCTGGGTAGGACAGGGAGTATACGGGTGGGCTTTCTTT
15,TRBV5-1,TRBJ2-1,TRBD2,CASSLSASGYNEQFF,TGCGCCAGCAGCTTGTCGGCTAGCGGGTACAATGAGCAGTTCTTC
16,TRBV27,TRBJ1-2,TRBD1,CASSPSWGQGIYGYTF,TGTGCCAGCAGTCCCTCTTGGGGACAGGGCATCTATGGCTACACCTTC
14,TRBV11-2,TRBJ2-7,.,CASSRWGGPSEQYF,TGTGCCAGCAGCCGCTGGGGGGGCCCGAGCGAGCAGTACTTC
13,TRBV5-1,TRBJ1-1,TRBD1,CASSPGGSQEAFF,TGCGCCAGCAGCCCAGGGGGTTCTCAGGAAGCTTTCTTT
13,TRBV27,TRBJ2-1,TRBD2,CAIRTREYNEQFF,TGTGCCATTCGGACTAGAGAATACAATGAGCAGTTCTTC
15,TRBV19,TRBJ1-2,TRBD1,CASSPGTGETYGYTF,TGTGCCAGTAGTCCTGGGACAGGGGAGACCTATGGCTACACCTTC